One and the same sample provided the 30 T cell receptor beta chains below, sequenced in a study of blood T cell repertoires in COVID-19. The assay was immunoSEQ multiplex PCR, and TCRdb's table has in-frame clones only and misses some. The top ten hold less than 8% of the sample, which has 65,000 to 90,000 clones, 75% to 85% seen once. The sequencing sample was made of peripheral blood. The receptor set was obtained from a woman between 55 and 75 years old with acute or convalescent COVID-19.

This rearrangement joins TRBV6-5 to TRBJ1-3; D remains unclear. Germline CDR1 MNHEY, CDR2 SVGAGI. This CDR3 is built from 14 residues. V was trimmed by 7 bases and J by 3 bases, leaving 13 bases between them. CDR3 amino acids: CASTYGAVGNTIYF. CDR3 coding DNA: TGTGCCAGCACCTATGGAGCGGTTGGAAACACCATATATTTT.

The rearrangement links TRBV15 to TRBJ2-3; 12 bases are shared with TRBD1. CDR3 length: 19 amino acids. Per the germline V gene, CDR1 is LNHNV and CDR2 is YYDKDF (reference sequence). V shed 3 bases, J shed 1 base, and the junction held 11 bases outside the gene matches. CDR3 in DNA: TGTGCCACCAGCAGTCCGAGGGACAGGGGGCGTTTCGGCACAGATACGCAGTATTTT. It is translated as CATSSPRDRGRFGTDTQYF.

V gene TRBV3-1 (or the pseudogene TRBV3-2) combines with J gene TRBJ1-5; D uncertain. This CDR3 is 13 amino acids long. Germline V gives CDR1 LGHDT, CDR2 YNNKEL (reference sequence). Trimming took 0 bases from V and 6 from J, leaving 6 bases between them. The CDR3 spells CASSQDGRQPQHF. In nucleotides, the CDR3 is TGTGCCAGCAGCCAAGATGGCCGTCAGCCCCAGCATTTT.

This chain links TRBV6-5 with TRBJ1-3; D is unresolved. V was shortened by 5 bases and J by 4 bases, with 12 bases between the two germline ends. From germline, CDR1 is MNHEY and CDR2 SVGAGI. The CDR3 sequence is 14 residues long. CDR3: CASSPRAEGNTIYF. The CDR3 DNA sequence: TGTGCCAGCAGTCCGAGGGCTGAAGGAAACACCATATATTTT.

The chain couples TRBV7-2 to TRBJ1-2; tentative D call: TRBD1 (6 bases). Looked up from germline, CDR1 is SGHTA and CDR2 is FQGNSA. The length of the CDR3 is 14 residues. With 1 base removed from V and 0 bases from J, the gap between germline ends came to 6 bases. Here the CDR3 reads CASSLDRANYGYTF. DNA for the CDR3: TGTGCCAGCAGCTTAGACAGGGCTAACTATGGCTACACCTTC.

The V call is TRBV19, the J call TRBJ2-7; TRBD2 aligns across 8 bases. The CDR3 covers 14 residues. CDR1 is LNHDA and CDR2 is SQIVND in the germline V gene (reference sequence). Losses at the gene ends were 6 bases for V and 1 base for J; bases not matched to a gene: 5. The chain's CDR3 is CASSPGGGSYEQYF. The CDR3 coding sequence is TGTGCCAGTAGCCCCGGGGGGGGGTCCTACGAGCAGTACTTC.

Regarding this clone: A read error may produce the germline difference seen at one junction end. This rearrangement joins TRBV7-2 to TRBJ1-4; D is undetermined. The CDR3 spans 17 residues. Germline V gene data show CDR1 as SGHTA and CDR2 as FQGNSA. CDR3 in DNA: TGTGCCAGCAGCCTAGCGGCGGGGATGATCGGTAATGAAAAACTGTTTTTT. Amino acid sequence: CASSLAAGMIGNEKLFF.

This clone was counted once. The genes are TRBV5-1 and TRBJ2-3; D is perhaps TRBD2 (6 bases). The CDR3 has 17 residues. CDR1 is SGHRS, CDR2 YFSETQ, per germline. V was clipped by 0 bases and J by 0 bases, with 14 bases between them. The CDR3 DNA follows: TGCGCCAGCAGCTTGGGGCTGCGGGGATTGAGCACAGATACGCAGTATTTT. Protein sequence: CASSLGLRGLSTDTQYF.

CDR3 amino acids: CASSLQSGEPGELFF. The CDR3 DNA reads as TGTGCCAGCAGCTTACAGTCAGGGGAACCCGGGGAGCTGTTTTTT. V and J are TRBV7-2 and TRBJ2-2; weak D call: TRBD1 (6 bases). Deletions cut 2 bases from V and 6 bases from J, with 13 bases between. The germline gives CDR1 SGHTA, CDR2 FQGNSA. The CDR3 spans 15 residues.

The chain carries TRBV11-2 and TRBJ1-2, with D tentatively TRBD1 (6 bases). Germline values: CDR1 SGHAT, CDR2 FQNNGV. V lost 1 base to trimming and J lost 4 bases, with 13 bases between them. The CDR3 has 15 residues. The CDR3 coding sequence is TGTGCCAGCAGCTTAGGGCAGGGGTATGTCTATGGCTACACCTTC. Its translation: CASSLGQGYVYGYTF.

This clone is a singleton in its sample. This chain uses TRBV10-3 with TRBJ2-3; D gene uncertain. Between the trimmed V and J ends, which lost 3 bases and 5 bases, there was a span of 6 bases. Germline V gene sequence: CDR1 ENHRY, CDR2 SYGVKD. The CDR3 sequence is 12 residues long. The CDR3 DNA sequence: TGTGCCATCAGTGAATGGCAAGATACGCAGTATTTT. This sequence encodes CAISEWQDTQYF.

This clone was seen only once. The J gene is TRBJ2-3, the V gene TRBV6-5; 9 positions agree with TRBD2. V lost 8 bases and J lost 7; bases outside the gene matches: 7. Germline lookup yields CDR1 MNHEY and CDR2 SVGAGI. CDR3 length equals 13 residues. CDR3 region: CASVKRGVYTQYF. Written as DNA, the CDR3 is TGTGCCAGCGTGAAGCGGGGGGTATATACGCAGTATTTT.

The chain couples TRBV10-1 to TRBJ2-6, with unresolved D. This CDR3 is built from 13 residues. In germline, CDR1 is WNHNN, CDR2 SYGVQD (reference sequence). V gave up 6 bases and J gave up 0 bases, with 3 bases separating them. The CDR3 nucleotides read TGCGCCAGCAGCAACTCTGGGGCCAACGTCCTGACTTTC. Translation: CASSNSGANVLTF.

This clone has only a few counts. V usage is TRBV27 and J usage is TRBJ1-5; 10 bases fit TRBD1. Germline loops: CDR1 MNHEY, CDR2 SMNVEV (reference sequence). CDR3 length: 14 amino acids. Unmatched junction bases numbered 5, after V lost 6 bases and J lost 6 bases. The CDR3 here is CASRQRDRGQPQHF. The CDR3 bases are TGTGCCAGCAGGCAACGGGACAGGGGTCAGCCCCAGCATTTT.

This chain links TRBV7-6 with TRBJ1-3; 8 positions match TRBD1. Germline V lookup: CDR1 SGHVS, CDR2 FNYEAQ. This CDR3 is built from 16 residues. V trimming: 4 bases; J trimming: 0 bases; junction bases outside the gene matches: 5. This CDR3 reads CASSSRQGSSGNTIYF. CDR3 DNA: TGTGCCAGCAGCTCAAGACAGGGGAGCTCTGGAAACACCATATATTTT.

The chain has TRBV5-1 and TRBJ1-1; TRBD1 is a possible D gene (5 bases). With 2 bases removed from V and 0 bases from J, the gap between germline ends came to 5 bases. The CDR3 covers 13 residues. Germline loops: CDR1 SGHRS, CDR2 YFSETQ. DNA for the CDR3: TGCGCCAGCAGCTTAGGGGTGAACACTGAAGCTTTCTTT. Its translation: CASSLGVNTEAFF.

J is TRBJ1-5 and V is TRBV6-1; D perhaps matches TRBD1 (6 bases). The CDR3 length is 15 residues. V was clipped by 0 bases and J by 7 bases, with 13 bases between them. CDR1 is MNHNS, CDR2 SASEGT, per germline. The CDR3 loop is CASSEAGGGLQPQHF. The CDR3 nucleotides are TGTGCCAGCAGTGAAGCAGGGGGAGGGTTGCAGCCCCAGCATTTT.

This chain joins TRBV7-9 and TRBJ1-5; 8 bases agree with TRBD1. Germline V CDR1 and CDR2: SEHNR, FQNEAQ (reference sequence). Losses at the gene ends were 5 bases for V and 7 bases for J; bases not matched to a gene: 7. This CDR3 spans 14 amino acids. The CDR3 coding sequence is TGTGCCAGCAGCGCCCAGGGGGCCGAACAGCCCCAGCATTTT. Its protein product is CASSAQGAEQPQHF.

The CDR3 DNA reads TGTGCCAGCAGCTTAGAGGGACAGGGCAATCAGCCCCAGCATTTT. Protein sequence: CASSLEGQGNQPQHF. The chain is built from TRBV11-2 and TRBJ1-5, with 8 bases lining up with TRBD1. The CDR3 runs to 15 residues. The germline CDR1 and CDR2 sequences are SGHAT and FQNNGV. The V and J ends lost 0 bases and 2 bases, in that order; junction bases with no gene match: 0. The whole variable domain, filled in from reference TRBV11-2 and TRBJ1-5, reads EAGVAQSPRYKIIEKRQSVAFWCNPISGHATLYWYQQILGQGPKLLIQFQNNGVVDDSQLPKDRFSAERLKGVDSTLKIQPAKLEDSAVYLCASSLEGQGNQPQHFGDGTRLSIL.

This chain links TRBV10-3 with TRBJ2-2; 8 bases match TRBD1. Losses at the gene ends were 5 bases for V and 0 bases for J; bases not matched to a gene: 14. The germline gives CDR1 ENHRY, CDR2 SYGVKD. CDR3 size: 19 residues. The CDR3 region has the DNA TGTGCCATCAGTATGCCCACCGGGACAGGCGTCCCGAACACCGGGGAGCTGTTTTTT. The encoded protein is CAISMPTGTGVPNTGELFF.

The gene calls are TRBV11-2 and TRBJ2-3; 7 bases fit TRBD2. From germline, CDR1 is SGHAT and CDR2 FQNNGV. The CDR3 is 15 residues long. The trim removed 3 bases at V and 1 base at J, leaving 4 bases unmatched. The CDR3 is CASSFAGRGTDTQYF. For the CDR3, the DNA is TGTGCCAGCAGCTTCGCAGGGAGGGGCACAGATACGCAGTATTTT.

The V call is TRBV24-1, the J call TRBJ2-1; D is perhaps TRBD2 (5 bases). Germline V CDR1 and CDR2: KGHDR, SFDVKD. The V gene lost 4 bases and the J gene lost 8 bases, with 11 bases spanning the gap. This CDR3 is 13 amino acids long. CDR3 sequence: CATSERDSDEQFF. CDR3 DNA: TGTGCCACCAGTGAGAGGGATAGCGATGAGCAGTTCTTC.

The DNA of the CDR3 is TGTGCCAGCAGCAGGACGGACAGACACCCTAGCACAGATACGCAGTATTTT. Translated, it gives CASSRTDRHPSTDTQYF. V gene TRBV21-1 combines with J gene TRBJ2-3; the D call in the table, TRBD1, was not verified against the DNA. TRBV21-1 is given as a pseudogene. This CDR3 has 17 residues.

The J gene is TRBJ2-4, the V gene TRBV6-6; 9 bases are shared with TRBD1. Germline CDR1 is MNHNY and CDR2 is SVGAGI (reference sequence). CDR3 length: 16 amino acids. The trim removed 5 bases at V and 2 bases at J, leaving 7 bases unmatched. The chain's CDR3 is CASSLRTGVTKNIQYF. CDR3 bases: TGTGCCAGCAGTCTCCGGACAGGGGTGACCAAAAACATTCAGTACTTC.

The chain has TRBV4-1 and TRBJ1-3; 8 bases match TRBD1. V shed 2 bases and J 4 bases; nucleotides not matched to a gene: 4. The germline V gene encodes CDR1 MGHRA and CDR2 YSYEKL. The CDR3 runs 15 residues. CDR3 sequence (DNA): TGCGCCAGCAGCCAACTCGGACAGGGCGGAAACACCATATATTTT. This gives the protein CASSQLGQGGNTIYF.

V is TRBV5-1 and J is TRBJ2-4; TRBD2 aligns across 9 bases. The germline V gene has CDR1 SGHRS and CDR2 YFSETQ. This CDR3 has 19 amino acids. V lost 4 bases and J lost 1; bases outside the gene matches: 15. The CDR3 here is CASSHGLAPDRGAKNIQYF. Written as DNA, the CDR3 is TGCGCCAGCAGCCACGGACTAGCGCCGGATCGGGGGGCCAAAAACATTCAGTACTTC.

The chain combines TRBV19 with TRBJ1-1, with TRBD1 identical over 8 bases. The germline V gene encodes CDR1 LNHDA and CDR2 SQIVND (reference sequence). The V segment lost 2 bases and the J segment 5 bases; nucleotides outside the gene matches: 10. The CDR3 is 16 residues long. CDR3 loop: CASSITTGGSETEAFF. The CDR3 region has the DNA TGTGCCAGTAGTATAACCACAGGGGGAAGTGAAACTGAAGCTTTCTTT.

The chain has TRBV25-1 and TRBJ1-2; D is unresolved. The CDR3 is 13 amino acids. From germline, CDR1 is MGHDK and CDR2 SYGVNS. The ends were cut back, 2 bases at V and 8 bases at J, with 12 bases in the middle. Written as DNA, the CDR3 is TGTGCCAGCAGTGAACCCCGGGGTGGGGGCTACACCTTC. Its protein product is CASSEPRGGGYTF.

As to this clone: Distinct nucleotide sequences in the sample also encode this CDR3. The chain carries TRBV24-1 and TRBJ2-1; perhaps TRBD2 as D (5 bases). This CDR3 contains 13 residues. Germline V CDR1 and CDR2: KGHDR, SFDVKD. The germline V and J ends were trimmed by 5 bases and 6 bases, with 10 bases remaining between them. The CDR3 DNA sequence: TGTGCCACCAGTGGGGGAGCTTTCAATGAGCAGTTCTTC. Translation: CATSGGAFNEQFF.

J is TRBJ1-2 and V is TRBV6-5; tentatively, D is TRBD1 (5 bases). The CDR3 covers 13 residues. Germline values: CDR1 MNHEY, CDR2 SVGAGI. Trimming left V 5 bases short and J 4 bases short, with 11 bases between. The CDR3 sequence is CASSPGFRYGYTF. As DNA, the CDR3 is TGTGCCAGCAGTCCAGGGTTTCGCTATGGCTACACCTTC.